A selection of T cell receptor beta chains follows, all from one sample in a study of CD8+ T cells in alopecia areata. Clones were read by immunoSEQ multiplex PCR, and TCRdb kept only the in-frame ones, dropping some. The sample has fewer than 110,000 clones; 55% are singletons. Sequenced sample: CD4+ T cells sorted from blood. The receptors stem from a human donor in good health. Each CDR3 is given with its conserved first and last residue. D genes are given only for firm matches. Size values are once, few and many counts, or a class for expanded clones, and some rows have none.

TRBJ2-1,TRBD1,TRBV19,-,CASSIQGAGNEQFF,TGTGCCAGTAGTATACAGGGGGCGGGAAATGAGCAGTTCTTC
TRBJ1-2,-,TRBV11-2,few,CASSLADSLSF,TGTGCCAGCAGCTTAGCCGACAGCCTCTCTTTC
TRBJ2-3,-,TRBV5-4,-,CASSLGGYTDTQYF,TGTGCCAGCAGCTTGGGAGGGTACACAGATACGCAGTATTTT
TRBJ1-5,TRBD1,TRBV29-1,-,CSVGTGASNQPQHF,TGCAGCGTTGGGACAGGGGCGAGCAATCAGCCCCAGCATTTT
TRBJ2-7,-,TRBV5-1,-,CASSLAQGSGYEQYF,TGCGCCAGCAGCTTGGCCCAGGGATCGGGGTACGAGCAGTACTTC
TRBJ1-5,-,TRBV30,-,CAWSQGSNQPQHF,TGTGCCTGGAGCCAGGGTAGCAATCAGCCCCAGCATTTT
TRBJ2-5,-,TRBV30,-,CAWSQDSWVQETQYF,TGTGCCTGGAGTCAGGACTCATGGGTACAAGAGACCCAGTACTTC
TRBJ2-3,TRBD2,TRBV6-5,-,CASSYSRQGGIQYF,TGTGCCAGCAGTTACTCTCGCCAGGGAGGGATTCAGTATTTT
TRBJ1-6,-,TRBV30,-,CAWSPGGSPLHF,TGTGCCTGGAGTCCTGGGGGTTCACCCCTCCACTTT
TRBJ2-3,-,TRBV5-1,few,CASSLVPGTDTQYF,TGCGCCAGCAGCTTGGTTCCAGGCACAGATACGCAGTATTTT
TRBJ2-7,-,TRBV4-3,-,CASSPSHAGEYEQYF,TGCGCCAGCAGCCCCTCCCATGCGGGTGAATACGAGCAGTACTTC